Listed below are T cell receptor beta chains from one sample, sequenced in a study of identical twins. TCRdb recomputed calls from the 5' RACE reads with MiXCR, one row per CDR3 protein. The sample includes hundreds of thousands of distinct CDR3 sequences, roughly an eighth of them seen just once. These data also formed part of another study, on yellow fever vaccine responses in identical twins.

The sequenced sample was CD8+ T cells sorted from blood. The receptors derive from a woman aged 18-29 years in good health. Each CDR3 is given with its conserved first and last residue. D genes are given only for firm matches. The size entry is marked missing in some rows and otherwise reads once, few, many or a size class.

clone_size,d_call,v_call,j_call,cdr3_aa,cdr3_nt
few,TRBD2,TRBV13,TRBJ2-1,CASSVLAGGKDHEQFF,TGTGCCAGCAGCGTCTTAGCGGGAGGGAAGGACCATGAGCAGTTCTTC
few,TRBD1,TRBV5-1,TRBJ2-7,CASSWTGATYEQYF,TGCGCCAGCAGCTGGACAGGGGCGACTTACGAGCAGTACTTC
.,TRBD2,TRBV7-8,TRBJ2-1,CASRILAGGYNEQFF,TGTGCCAGCAGAATACTAGCGGGGGGTTACAATGAGCAGTTCTTC
few,.,TRBV28,TRBJ1-2,CASSLHADRLYGYTF,TGTGCCAGCAGTTTACACGCCGACCGACTCTATGGCTACACCTTC
many,TRBD2,TRBV5-1,TRBJ2-5,CASSLSRAGKETQYF,TGCGCCAGCAGCTTATCCCGAGCGGGAAAAGAGACCCAGTACTTC
.,.,TRBV2,TRBJ1-1,CASSEEGGPNTEAFF,TGTGCCAGCAGTGAGGAAGGAGGGCCGAACACTGAAGCTTTCTTT
few,.,TRBV20-1,TRBJ2-3,CSALIIDSSQYF,TGCAGTGCCCTCATAATAGATTCTTCGCAGTATTTT
few,.,TRBV3-1,TRBJ2-2,CASSQAPQSTGELFF,TGTGCCAGCAGCCAAGCCCCCCAGTCCACCGGGGAGCTGTTTTTT
many,.,TRBV7-8,TRBJ1-5,CASSLGRAGSLSNQPQHF,TGTGCCAGCAGCTTAGGAAGGGCAGGCAGCCTTAGCAATCAGCCCCAGCATTTT
.,TRBD2,TRBV11-1,TRBJ2-1,CASSLRGRRLAGGSTYNEQFF,TGTGCCAGCAGCTTAAGGGGTAGGCGGCTAGCGGGAGGAAGTACCTACAATGAGCAGTTCTTC
.,TRBD1,TRBV14,TRBJ1-2,CASSQYRGLGYTF,TGTGCCAGCAGCCAGTACAGGGGGCTCGGCTACACCTTC
few,TRBD1,TRBV12-3/TRBV12-4,TRBJ2-3,CASSSGDRTDTQYF,TGTGCCAGCAGTTCGGGGGACAGGACGGATACGCAGTATTTT
few,TRBD1,TRBV7-9,TRBJ2-1,CASSRQGSEEQFF,TGTGCCAGCAGCAGACAGGGGTCGGAAGAGCAGTTCTTC
.,.,TRBV28,TRBJ1-2,CASKHGTYYGYTF,TGTGCCAGCAAACACGGGACTTACTATGGCTACACCTTC
few,.,TRBV5-6,TRBJ2-5,CASSLKTGQETQYF,TGTGCCAGCAGCCTGAAGACAGGCCAAGAGACCCAGTACTTC
few,.,TRBV12-3/TRBV12-4,TRBJ2-7,CASSLGVLATVEQYF,TGTGCCAGCAGTTTGGGAGTACTAGCTACCGTCGAGCAGTACTTC
.,.,TRBV5-1,TRBJ2-2,CASSLGPANTGELFF,TGCGCCAGCAGCTTGGGTCCTGCGAACACCGGGGAGCTGTTTTTT
.,.,TRBV4-1,TRBJ2-3,CASSQEGVGTDTQYF,TGCGCCAGCAGCCAAGAAGGCGTTGGCACAGATACGCAGTATTTT
.,TRBD1,TRBV12-3/TRBV12-4,TRBJ2-7,CACSYGQGAGGDSYEQYF,TGTGCCTGCAGTTACGGACAGGGGGCGGGCGGAGACTCCTACGAGCAGTACTTC
.,TRBD1,TRBV7-6,TRBJ1-4,CASSPEGTGSEKLFF,TGTGCCAGCAGCCCAGAGGGGACAGGGAGTGAAAAACTGTTTTTT